A selection of T cell receptor beta chains follows, all from one sample in a study of cytomegalovirus exposure and HLA in healthy donors. TCRdb keeps only in-frame clones here, not all; method: immunoSEQ multiplex PCR. This table holds over 120,000 clones, 65% to 90% found once. The sample taken for sequencing was PBMCs. The receptors come from a woman aged 30 to 39 in good health and CMV-seronegative. CDR3s include the opening cysteine and the closing phenylalanine or tryptophan. The D gene is left open where the match is weak. Rows may omit the clone size; those that give it use once, few, many or a size class.

CASSQGTSGRAGGDTQYF,TGTGCCAGCAGCCAAGGGACTAGCGGGAGGGCCGGTGGAGATACGCAGTATTTT,TRBV4-2,NA,TRBJ2-3,TRBD2
CANRLQNTGELFF,TGTGCCAACAGACTGCAGAACACCGGGGAGCTGTTTTTT,TRBV6-1,once,TRBJ2-2,NA
CASSEMTGYQNIQYF,TGTGCCAGCAGTGAAATGACAGGGTATCAAAACATTCAGTACTTC,TRBV6-1,NA,TRBJ2-4,TRBD1
CASSPPGLAGGTDTQYF,TGTGCCAGCAGCCCACCGGGACTAGCGGGGGGCACAGATACGCAGTATTTT,TRBV7-2,NA,TRBJ2-3,TRBD2
CASSRQGSNTGELFF,TGCGCCAGCAGCCGACAGGGGAGCAACACCGGGGAGCTGTTTTTT,TRBV4-3,NA,TRBJ2-2,TRBD1
CASSFGTGGNEQYF,TGCGCCAGCAGCTTTGGGACAGGGGGCAACGAGCAGTACTTC,TRBV5-1,NA,TRBJ2-7,TRBD1
CASSLISRATGELFF,TGTGCCAGCAGCCTTATATCCAGGGCCACCGGGGAGCTGTTTTTT,TRBV27,NA,TRBJ2-2,NA
CASSPRQGEREKLFF,TGTGCCAGCTCACCGAGACAGGGGGAGCGTGAAAAACTGTTTTTT,TRBV18,NA,TRBJ1-4,TRBD1
CASSQDRPDQPQHF,TGTGCCAGCAGCCAGGACAGGCCTGATCAGCCCCAGCATTTT,TRBV5-5,NA,TRBJ1-5,TRBD1
CASSYSDRDRPTPAQHF,TGCGCCAGCAGCTATAGTGATCGGGACAGGCCTACTCCAGCCCAGCATTTT,TRBV4-1,few,TRBJ1-5,TRBD1
CAWSIGGNQPQHF,TGTGCCTGGAGTATAGGGGGCAATCAGCCCCAGCATTTT,TRBV30,NA,TRBJ1-5,NA
CASSRGQSNTEAFF,TGTGCCAGCAGCCGGGGACAGTCGAACACTGAAGCTTTCTTT,TRBV5-4,NA,TRBJ1-1,TRBD1
CAICDSGATTDTQYF,TGTGCCATCTGTGATAGCGGGGCAACGACAGATACGCAGTATTTT,TRBV10-3,NA,TRBJ2-3,TRBD2
CASSMASFPGSNTGELFF,TGTGCCAGTAGTATGGCCTCCTTCCCGGGATCGAACACCGGGGAGCTGTTTTTT,TRBV19,NA,TRBJ2-2,NA
CASMYGSYEQYF,TGTGCCAGCATGTACGGTTCCTACGAGCAGTACTTC,TRBV2,few,TRBJ2-7,NA
CAKNRDTTNQPQHF,TGTGCCAAAAACCGGGACACCACAAATCAGCCCCAGCATTTT,TRBV21-1,NA,TRBJ1-5,NA
CASSVQGGDTQYF,TGTGCCAGCAGTGTTCAGGGAGGGGATACGCAGTATTTT,TRBV6-1,NA,TRBJ2-3,TRBD2
CASSGIDYEKLFF,TGTGCCAGCAGTGGCATAGATTATGAAAAACTGTTTTTT,TRBV2,NA,TRBJ1-4,NA
CASRVDRGTDTQYF,TGCGCCAGCAGGGTGGACAGAGGCACAGATACGCAGTATTTT,TRBV5-1,NA,TRBJ2-3,NA
CASSQKNPGQGAGNTIYF,TGCGCCAGCAGCCAGAAAAACCCGGGACAGGGCGCTGGAAACACCATATATTTT,TRBV4-1,NA,TRBJ1-3,TRBD1